This T cell receptor (beta chain) was documented in a study of CD8+CD57+ T cells in acquired aplastic anemia. Only patients with CD8+CD57+ cell expansion on flow cytometry were chosen for sequencing. In germline, CDR1 is DFQATT, CDR2 SNEGSKA (reference sequence). V dropped 5 bases and J dropped 4; count of bases not matched to a gene: 10. CDR3 size: 14 residues. This clonotype was recorded at least ten times. The template used for profiling TCR beta VDJ and CDR3 was genomic DNA. One entry per CDR3 protein results from TCRdb running MiXCR on the reads. The profile shows about half a million distinct CDR3 sequences, approximately 32% of them singletons.

Sequencing was carried out using sorted CD4+, CD8+, or CD8+CD57+ T cells (not recorded which) from PBMCs. V and J are TRBV20-1 and TRBJ2-7; 8 positions match TRBD1. This clonotype originated in a human donor with aplastic anemia. CDR3 residues: CSAPSRDRLYEQYF. The DNA for the CDR3 is TGCAGTGCTCCATCCCGGGACAGGCTTTACGAGCAGTACTTC.